Following are 29 T cell receptor beta chains from one sample sequenced in a study of cytomegalovirus exposure and HLA in healthy donors. Researchers ran the PCR with 60 Vbeta and 13 Jbeta primers. Profiling relied on immunoSEQ multiplex PCR, and the TCRdb table lists in-frame clones only, not all of them. This repertoire shows 150,000 or so clones, 76% found once; its top ten account for around 3.1%. Source material: PBMCs. The receptor set was obtained from a male donor in good health and CMV-seronegative.

CDR3 sequence reads: CASGGQWGQGEYNEQFF. The CDR3 nucleotides are TGTGCCAGCGGGGGGCAATGGGGACAGGGGGAGTACAATGAGCAGTTCTTC. The chain links TRBV25-1 to TRBJ2-1, with TRBD1 matching 11 bases. The J segment lost 4 bases and the V segment lost 8 bases, leaving 13 bases of the junction unmatched. The germline CDR1 and CDR2 sequences are MGHDK and SYGVNS. The CDR3 is 17 amino acids. Filled out from reference TRBV25-1 and TRBJ2-1, the complete variable domain reads EADIYQTPRYLVIGTGKKITLECSQTMGHDKMYWYQQDPGMELHLIHYSYGVNSTEKGDLSSESTVSRIRTEHFPLTLESARPSHTSQYLCASGGQWGQGEYNEQFFGPGTRLTVL.

The chain employs TRBV7-9 and TRBJ2-7, with 8 bases lining up with TRBD1. Germline trimming cut 5 bases from V and 2 bases from J; bases unmatched to any gene: 11. Per the germline V gene, CDR1 is SEHNR and CDR2 is FQNEAQ (reference sequence). The CDR3 is 16 amino acids. CDR3 protein: CASSTETGAIPYEQYF. The CDR3, as DNA: TGTGCCAGCAGCACAGAGACAGGGGCTATCCCCTACGAGCAGTACTTC.

The rearrangement links TRBV7-9 to TRBJ1-5; 7 bases fit TRBD1. The CDR3 spans 15 residues. After removal of 1 base from V and 3 bases from J, the junction contained 3 bases not matched to a gene. Germline CDR1 SEHNR, CDR2 FQNEAQ (reference sequence). The DNA of the CDR3 is TGTGCCAGCAGCTTAGGGGGGACAGACAATCAGCCCCAGCATTTT. It yields the protein CASSLGGTDNQPQHF.

This clone was picked up one time. The V call is TRBV7-9, the J call TRBJ2-2; TRBD1 might be the D (5 bases). V dropped 3 bases and J dropped 14 bases, with 16 bases sitting between them. This CDR3 is 13 amino acids long. The germline CDR1 and CDR2 sequences are SEHNR and FQNEAQ (reference sequence). For the CDR3, the DNA is TGTGCCAGCAGCTTCGCAGGGCCCAGTTTTCTGTTTTTT. Its protein is CASSFAGPSFLFF.

The V gene is TRBV10-3, the J gene TRBJ2-7; D is ambiguous. The CDR3 spans 14 residues. Germline CDR1 ENHRY, CDR2 SYGVKD. The V and J ends lost 3 bases and 7 bases respectively, with 16 bases between them. The CDR3 sequence: CAISDELAMWEQYF. The DNA of the CDR3 is TGTGCCATCAGTGATGAGCTCGCGATGTGGGAGCAGTACTTC.

This rearrangement joins TRBV7-9 to TRBJ2-3; D gene unclear. The CDR3 runs 15 residues. CDR1 and CDR2 from the germline V gene are SEHNR and FQNEAQ (reference sequence). V was cut by 2 bases and J by 1 base, with 10 bases left in between. CDR3 region: CASSLLASRTDTQYF. Written as DNA, the CDR3 is TGTGCCAGCAGCTTACTCGCAAGCCGCACAGATACGCAGTATTTT.

The rearrangement joins TRBV30 to TRBJ1-6; a weak D match, TRBD1 (6 bases). The ends were cut back, 5 bases at V and 8 bases at J, with 16 bases in the middle. The CDR3 sequence is 14 residues long. Germline loops: CDR1 GTSNPN, CDR2 SVGIG (reference sequence). The CDR3 sequence is CAWGAGAPYSPLHF. CDR3 coding DNA: TGTGCCTGGGGAGCGGGGGCCCCCTATTCACCCCTCCACTTT.

This chain joins TRBV6-4 and TRBJ2-3; D uncertain. CDR3 length: 14 amino acids. V was trimmed by 0 bases and J by 5 bases, leaving 9 bases between them. Germline V CDR1 and CDR2: MRHNA, SNTAGT. CDR3 amino acids: CASSDSADLDTQYF. CDR3 in DNA: TGTGCCAGCAGTGACTCGGCAGATCTAGATACGCAGTATTTT.

This rearrangement joins TRBV9 to TRBJ1-3; D is unresolved. There are 15 residues in the CDR3. V lost 4 bases, J lost 4 bases, and 15 bases lay in between. The germline V gene encodes CDR1 SGDLS and CDR2 YYNGEE. This CDR3 reads CASSPNVLAGNTIYF. In DNA, the CDR3 is TGTGCCAGCAGCCCGAATGTATTAGCGGGAAACACCATATATTTT.

The table lists this clone with a few counts. This rearrangement joins TRBV9 to TRBJ2-3; D unresolved. There are 14 residues in the CDR3. The ends were cut back, 0 bases at V and 8 bases at J, with 13 bases in the middle. From germline, CDR1 is SGDLS and CDR2 YYNGEE. CDR3 loop: CASSVDAPSGTQYF. CDR3 DNA sequence: TGTGCCAGCAGCGTAGACGCTCCTAGTGGTACGCAGTATTTT.

This clone appeared once. The chain employs TRBV5-1 and TRBJ2-3; TRBD1 aligns across 9 bases. From germline, CDR1 is SGHRS and CDR2 YFSETQ. V shed 3 bases, J shed 3 bases, and the junction held 8 bases outside the gene matches. This CDR3 has 16 amino acids. DNA of the CDR3: TGCGCCAGCAGCTCAGGACCGGGACAGGGAACAGATACGCAGTATTTT. It translates to CASSSGPGQGTDTQYF.

The rearrangement links TRBV29-1 to TRBJ2-3; 7 nucleotides align to TRBD2. V lost 7 bases and J lost 5; bases outside the gene matches: 9. CDR3 length: 13 residues. The germline V gene encodes CDR1 SQVTM and CDR2 ANQGSEA. The CDR3 protein is CSGDAGAEDTQYF. DNA for the CDR3: TGCAGCGGGGATGCGGGAGCCGAAGATACGCAGTATTTT.

V gene TRBV7-2 combines with J gene TRBJ1-2, with D possibly being TRBD1 (5 bases). This CDR3 is 14 amino acids long. The V and J ends lost 5 bases and 4 bases respectively, with 14 bases between them. Germline V gene data show CDR1 as SGHTA and CDR2 as FQGNSA. The DNA for the CDR3 is TGTGCCAGCAGCCCAACGGCGGGGCCCTATGGCTACACCTTC. This translates into CASSPTAGPYGYTF.

The table lists this clone with a few counts. The chain carries TRBV7-9 and TRBJ1-1; a weak D match, TRBD1 (6 bases). The V end was cut by 5 bases, the J end by 4 bases, with 20 bases between. The germline CDR1 and CDR2 sequences are SEHNR and FQNEAQ (reference sequence). The length of the CDR3 is 16 residues. This chain's CDR3 is CASSPDSGRGATEAFF. DNA of the CDR3: TGTGCCAGCAGCCCAGATTCGGGCCGGGGGGCCACTGAAGCTTTCTTT.

This sequence joins TRBV12-5 and TRBJ1-1; 10 bases are a match to TRBD1. V shed 7 bases, J shed 1 base, and the junction held 3 bases outside the gene matches. Germline V gives CDR1 LGHNT, CDR2 FRNRAP. There are 14 residues in the CDR3. The CDR3 reads CASAGDRGNTEAFF. The CDR3 nucleotides read TGTGCTAGTGCCGGGGACAGGGGGAACACTGAAGCTTTCTTT.

The chain uses TRBV4-1 and TRBJ2-1; possible D gene TRBD2, 6 bases. Germline assignment: CDR1 MGHRA and CDR2 YSYEKL. Trimming removed 4 bases at V and 1 base at J, with 8 bases between. CDR3 size: 14 residues. Here the CDR3 DNA reads TGCGCCAGCAGCCGGGAGGCATCCTACAATGAGCAGTTCTTC. Its translation is CASSREASYNEQFF.

The J gene is TRBJ1-5, the V gene TRBV7-2; D is undetermined. Trimming removed 1 base from V and 6 bases from J, with 7 bases in between. There are 13 residues in the CDR3. The germline gives CDR1 SGHTA, CDR2 FQGNSA. CDR3 in amino acids: CASSLGGSQPQHF. For the CDR3, the DNA is TGTGCCAGCAGCTTAGGTGGGAGTCAGCCCCAGCATTTT.

V gene TRBV2 combines with J gene TRBJ2-1, with TRBD2 identical over 10 bases. The CDR3 spans 15 residues. The V gene end was trimmed by 6 bases and the J gene end by 4 bases; junction bases not matched to a gene: 6. Germline V CDR1 and CDR2: SNHLY, FYNNEI. The CDR3 here is CASRDRTSGYNEQFF. CDR3 bases: TGTGCCAGCAGAGACAGGACTAGCGGATACAATGAGCAGTTCTTC.

J is TRBJ2-7 and V is TRBV7-3, with a weak D call TRBD2 (6 bases). V was trimmed by 2 bases and J by 7 bases, leaving 15 bases between them. Germline V gives CDR1 SGHTA, CDR2 FQGTGA. The CDR3 is 14 residues long. The CDR3 protein is CASSLDGGTGEQYF. The CDR3 DNA sequence: TGTGCCAGCAGCTTAGATGGAGGGACGGGGGAGCAGTACTTC. The variable domain in full, with the rest retrieved from reference TRBV7-3 and TRBJ2-7, is GAGVSQTPSNKVTEKGKYVELRCDPISGHTALYWYRQSLGQGPEFLIYFQGTGAADDSGLPNDRFFAVRPEGSVSTLKIQRTERGDSAVYLCASSLDGGTGEQYFGPGTRLTVT.

This clone has only a few counts. This chain links TRBV11-2 with TRBJ2-2; no clear D. V lost 4 bases, J lost 7 bases, and 13 bases lay in between. This CDR3 is built from 14 residues. From germline, CDR1 is SGHAT and CDR2 FQNNGV. The CDR3 loop is CASSSRPPGGELFF. The CDR3, as DNA: TGTGCCAGCAGCTCACGTCCACCGGGCGGGGAGCTGTTTTTT.

The rearrangement links TRBV5-4 to TRBJ1-6, with D perhaps matching TRBD1 (6 bases). Germline V CDR1 and CDR2: SGHNT, YYREEE (reference sequence). The CDR3 covers 15 residues. The germline V and J ends were trimmed by 2 bases and 10 bases, with 16 bases remaining between them. CDR3 bases: TGTGCCAGCAGCTTTATACAGGGCGGTACCTCACCCCTCCACTTT. This gives the protein CASSFIQGGTSPLHF.

This clone occurred once. The V and J genes are TRBV5-6 and TRBJ1-4, with D hard to call. The CDR3 is 16 residues long. V shed 4 bases and J shed 0 bases, with 13 bases lying between them. Germline assignment: CDR1 SGHDT and CDR2 YYEEEE. The CDR3 reads CASSPHTRSTNEKLFF. In DNA form, the CDR3 reads TGTGCCAGCAGCCCCCATACAAGATCAACTAATGAAAAACTGTTTTTT.

The rearrangement uses TRBV6-6 and TRBJ1-2; possible D gene TRBD1, 6 bases. The CDR3 covers 14 residues. CDR1 MNHNY and CDR2 SVGAGI come from the germline V gene (reference sequence). V gave up 0 bases and J gave up 4 bases, with 9 bases separating them. The CDR3 DNA is TGTGCCAGCAGTTACTCGGACAGATTCTATGGCTACACCTTC. Residues: CASSYSDRFYGYTF.

The genes are TRBV18 and TRBJ1-1; no firm D call. Looked up from germline, CDR1 is KGHSH and CDR2 is LQKENI. The CDR3 has 15 residues. The germline V and J ends were trimmed by 3 bases and 2 bases, with 13 bases remaining between them. This chain's CDR3 is CASSPYYDGNTEAFF. CDR3 bases: TGTGCCAGCTCACCCTACTATGACGGTAACACTGAAGCTTTCTTT.

The chain combines TRBV30 with TRBJ1-1, with D hard to call. V lost 0 bases and J lost 3, with 17 bases in between. The CDR3 spans 16 residues. Germline loops: CDR1 GTSNPN, CDR2 SVGIG (reference sequence). CDR3 residues: CAWSVPRWTEDTEAFF. The CDR3 DNA sequence: TGTGCCTGGAGTGTACCTCGATGGACGGAGGACACTGAAGCTTTCTTT. The full variable domain, with the rest looked up from reference TRBV30 and TRBJ1-1, is SQTIHQWPATLVQPVGSPLSLECTVEGTSNPNLYWYRQAAGRGLQLLFYSVGIGQISSEVPQNLSASRPQDRQFILSSKKLLLSDSGFYLCAWSVPRWTEDTEAFFGQGTRLTVV.

This chain uses TRBV4-1 with TRBJ1-5; perhaps TRBD1 as D (6 bases). Germline lookup yields CDR1 MGHRA and CDR2 YSYEKL. Trimming took off 4 bases at V and 5 bases at J, with 21 bases between the two ends. The CDR3 runs 17 residues. Here the CDR3 DNA reads TGCGCCAGCAGCCGGGTACCTTCCGGGACACATGATCAGCCCCAGCATTTT. Translating it yields CASSRVPSGTHDQPQHF.

This clone appeared once. This chain uses TRBV5-5 with TRBJ1-2; a weak D match, TRBD1 (6 bases). V shed 4 bases and J shed 8 bases, with 21 bases lying between them. The CDR3 loop spans 15 amino acids. The germline V gene has CDR1 SGHKS and CDR2 YYEKEE (reference sequence). The CDR3 loop reads CASSPGEGESGGYTF. As DNA, the CDR3 is TGTGCCAGCAGCCCCGGCGAGGGGGAGAGTGGGGGCTACACCTTC.

The chain is built from TRBV7-2 and TRBJ2-7, with TRBD2 as a possible D gene (6 bases). The V end was cut by 2 bases, the J end by 5 bases, with 13 bases between. From germline, CDR1 is SGHTA and CDR2 FQGNSA. The CDR3 is made up of 14 amino acids. CDR3 nucleotide sequence: TGTGCCAGCAGCTTAATGGGGGGTCCCGACGAGCAGTACTTC. Protein product: CASSLMGGPDEQYF.

J is TRBJ1-6 and V is TRBV28, with D tentatively TRBD1 (6 bases). Germline loops: CDR1 MDHEN, CDR2 SYDVKM. Between the trimmed V and J ends, which lost 8 bases and 8 bases, there was a span of 16 bases. CDR3 length equals 14 residues. CDR3 protein: CASRNQHRDSPLHF. The CDR3 nucleotides are TGTGCCAGCCGGAACCAACACAGGGATTCACCCCTCCACTTT.